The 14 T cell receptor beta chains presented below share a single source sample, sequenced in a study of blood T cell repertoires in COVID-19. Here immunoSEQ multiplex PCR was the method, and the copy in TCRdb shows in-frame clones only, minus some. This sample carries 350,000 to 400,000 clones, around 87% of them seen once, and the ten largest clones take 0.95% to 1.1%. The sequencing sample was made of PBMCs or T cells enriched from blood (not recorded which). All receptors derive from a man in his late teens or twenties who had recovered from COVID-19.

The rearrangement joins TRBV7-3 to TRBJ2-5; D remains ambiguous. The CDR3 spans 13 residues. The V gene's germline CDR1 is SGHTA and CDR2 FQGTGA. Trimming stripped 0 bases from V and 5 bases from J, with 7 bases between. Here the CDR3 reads CASSLTIRETQYF. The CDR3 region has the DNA TGTGCCAGCAGCTTAACAATCAGGGAGACCCAGTACTTC.

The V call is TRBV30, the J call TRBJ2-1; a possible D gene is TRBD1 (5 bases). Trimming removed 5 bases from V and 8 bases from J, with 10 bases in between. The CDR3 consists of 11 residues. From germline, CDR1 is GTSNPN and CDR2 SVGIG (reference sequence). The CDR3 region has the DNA TGTGCCTGGTCTGCCAGGGATGAGCAGTTCTTC. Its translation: CAWSARDEQFF.

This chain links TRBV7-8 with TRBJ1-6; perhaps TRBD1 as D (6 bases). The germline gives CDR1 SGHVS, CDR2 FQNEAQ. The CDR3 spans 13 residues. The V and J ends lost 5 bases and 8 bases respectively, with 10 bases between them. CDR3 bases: TGTGCCAGCAGCCCAAACAGGGATTCACCCCTCCACTTT. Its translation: CASSPNRDSPLHF.

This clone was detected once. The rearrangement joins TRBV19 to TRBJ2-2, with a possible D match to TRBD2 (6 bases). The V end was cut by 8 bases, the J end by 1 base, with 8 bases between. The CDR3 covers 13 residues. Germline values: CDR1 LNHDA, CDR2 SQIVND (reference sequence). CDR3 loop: CASGGVNTGELFF. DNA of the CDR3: TGTGCCAGTGGAGGGGTGAACACCGGGGAGCTGTTTTTT.

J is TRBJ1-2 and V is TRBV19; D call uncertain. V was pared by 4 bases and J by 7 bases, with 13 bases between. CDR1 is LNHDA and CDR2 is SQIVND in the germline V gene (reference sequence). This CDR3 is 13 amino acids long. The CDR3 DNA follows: TGTGCCAGTAGTAACCCCTCGTCGGGTGGCTACACCTTC. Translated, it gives CASSNPSSGGYTF.

CDR3 in DNA: TGTGCCATCATCGAGGATCCAATGGTCTATGGCTACACCTTC. Translated: CAIIEDPMVYGYTF. The chain recombines TRBV10-3 with TRBJ1-2; unclear D gene. The CDR3 is made up of 14 amino acids. Trimming shortened V by 7 bases and J by 4 bases, and 16 bases separated the two germline ends. CDR1 is ENHRY, CDR2 SYGVKD, per germline.

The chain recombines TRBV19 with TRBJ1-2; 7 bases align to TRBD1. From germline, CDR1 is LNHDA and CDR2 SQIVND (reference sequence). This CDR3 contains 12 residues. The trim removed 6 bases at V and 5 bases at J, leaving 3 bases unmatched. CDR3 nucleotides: TGTGCCAGTAGGGGACAGACTTATGGCTACACCTTC. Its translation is CASRGQTYGYTF.

CDR3 sequence (DNA): TGTGCCAGAAGCTTGCACAGGGACGACTATGGCTACACCTTC. This translates into CARSLHRDDYGYTF. The chain combines TRBV5-3 with TRBJ1-2; D possibly corresponds to TRBD1 (6 bases). TRBV5-3 is assigned to the ORF class and has an uncertain function. The V end lost 1 base, the J end lost 3 bases, and 10 bases lay between the germline ends. The CDR3 runs 14 residues.

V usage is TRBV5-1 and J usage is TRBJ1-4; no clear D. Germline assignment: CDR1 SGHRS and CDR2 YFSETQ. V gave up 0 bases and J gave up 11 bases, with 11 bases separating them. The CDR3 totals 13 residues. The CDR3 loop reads CASSLAARRKLFF. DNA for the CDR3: TGCGCCAGCAGCTTGGCCGCTAGGAGGAAACTGTTTTTT.

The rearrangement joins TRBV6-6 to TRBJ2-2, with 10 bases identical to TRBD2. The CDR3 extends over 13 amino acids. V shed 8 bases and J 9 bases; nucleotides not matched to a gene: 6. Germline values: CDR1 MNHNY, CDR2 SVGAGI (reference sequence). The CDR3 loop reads CASASGSRRELFF. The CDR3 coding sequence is TGTGCCAGCGCTAGCGGGAGTAGAAGGGAGCTGTTTTTT.

CDR3 amino acids: CASSFVGAAYNEQFF. The DNA of the CDR3 is TGTGCCAGCAGCTTCGTCGGTGCTGCCTACAATGAGCAGTTCTTC. This chain links TRBV7-2 with TRBJ2-1; D remains unclear. The CDR3 totals 15 residues. Per germline, CDR1 SGHTA and CDR2 FQGNSA. The V end lost 3 bases, the J end lost 2 bases, and 11 bases lay between the germline ends.

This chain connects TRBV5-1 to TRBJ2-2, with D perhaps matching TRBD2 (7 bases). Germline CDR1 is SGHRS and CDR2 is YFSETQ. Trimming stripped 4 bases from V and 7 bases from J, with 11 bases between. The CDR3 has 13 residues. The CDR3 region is CASSAGEGGELFF. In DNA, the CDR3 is TGCGCCAGCAGCGCAGGGGAGGGCGGGGAGCTGTTTTTT. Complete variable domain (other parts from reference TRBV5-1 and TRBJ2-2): KAGVTQTPRYLIKTRGQQVTLSCSPISGHRSVSWYQQTPGQGLQFLFEYFSETQRNKGNFPGRFSGRQFSNSRSEMNVSTLELGDSALYLCASSAGEGGELFFGEGSRLTVL.

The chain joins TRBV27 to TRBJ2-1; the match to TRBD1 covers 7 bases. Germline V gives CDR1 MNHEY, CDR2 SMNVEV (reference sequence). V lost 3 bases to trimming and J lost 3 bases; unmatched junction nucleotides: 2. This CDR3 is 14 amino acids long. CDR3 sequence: CASSLAGGYNEQFF. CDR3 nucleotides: TGTGCCAGCAGTTTGGCAGGGGGCTACAATGAGCAGTTCTTC.

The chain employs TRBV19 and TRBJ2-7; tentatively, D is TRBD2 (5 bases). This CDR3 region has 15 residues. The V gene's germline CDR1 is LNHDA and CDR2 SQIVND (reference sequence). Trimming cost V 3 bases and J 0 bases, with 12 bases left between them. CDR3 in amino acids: CASSIKLGPSYEQYF. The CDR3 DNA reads TGTGCCAGTAGTATTAAACTAGGTCCCTCCTACGAGCAGTACTTC.